This TCR beta chain stems from a study of Graves' ophthalmopathy and Graves' hyperthyroidism. This clonotype was seen many times. Researchers turned away patients with other autoimmune diseases, uncontrolled infections, pregnancy or lactation. PBMCs were obtained from roughly 9 ml of fresh peripheral blood. Researchers took RNA transcripts and amplified TCR beta CDR3 regions from them. HTBI-primed RT-PCR formed the first round, and a multiplex PCR formed the second. TCRdb fed the multiplex PCR reads into MiXCR, producing one record per CDR3 protein. The sample lists more than 300,000 distinct CDR3 sequences, approximately 18% occurring once. The CDR3 runs 15 residues. The germline CDR1 and CDR2 sequences are MDHEN and SYDVKM. The V end was cut by 3 bases, the J end by 0 bases, with 9 bases between.

The receptor was isolated from an adult woman with stable Graves' hyperthyroidism. J is TRBJ1-3 and V is TRBV28, with D perhaps TRBD1 (6 bases). Material: peripheral blood. The CDR3 loop reads CASSFSDSSGNTIYF. CDR3 DNA sequence: TGTGCCAGCAGTTTTTCGGACAGCTCTGGAAACACCATATATTTT. The complete variable domain, with remaining parts taken from reference TRBV28 and TRBJ1-3, reads DVKVTQSSRYLVKRTGEKVFLECVQDMDHENMFWYRQDPGLGLRLIYFSYDVKMKEKGDIPEGYSVSREKKERFSLILESASTNQTSMYLCASSFSDSSGNTIYFGEGSWLTVV.